The next 25 T cell receptor beta chains were all read from a single sample in a study of PD-1 blockade in classical Hodgkin lymphoma. Every one of the patients relapsed after autologous stem cell transplantation (brentuximab vedotin exposure was variable). Some clones are missing from TCRdb's copy, which holds only in-frame ones; the method was immunoSEQ multiplex PCR. The sample consists of about 21,000 clones, around 68% of them appearing once. The sample consisted of peripheral blood mononuclear cells (PBMCs), taken at baseline. The receptors were gathered from a human donor with classical Hodgkin lymphoma.

J is TRBJ2-7 and V is TRBV7-9; TRBD1 aligns across 7 bases. The trim removed 2 bases at V and 5 bases at J, leaving 9 bases unmatched. Germline lookup yields CDR1 SEHNR and CDR2 FQNEAQ (reference sequence). This CDR3 has 15 amino acids. In DNA form, the CDR3 reads TGTGCCAGCAGCTTAAAGGGACAGTTAGGAGACGAGCAGTACTTC. Protein sequence: CASSLKGQLGDEQYF.

The chain couples TRBV27 to TRBJ2-4, with 7 bases lining up with TRBD2. Germline values: CDR1 MNHEY, CDR2 SMNVEV (reference sequence). The CDR3 sequence is 16 residues long. With 3 bases clipped from V and 4 bases from J, the junction kept 9 bases outside the gene matches. The CDR3 reads CASSFAPGLYKNIQYF. The CDR3 nucleotides read TGTGCCAGCAGTTTCGCCCCGGGACTATATAAAAACATTCAGTACTTC.

The chain links TRBV11-2 to TRBJ2-2; either TRBD1 or TRBD2 may fit D (6 bases each). Trimming cost V 5 bases and J 1 base, with 14 bases left between them. Germline V gene data show CDR1 as SGHAT and CDR2 as FQNNGV. The CDR3 length is 16 residues. The CDR3 sequence is CASSNNREVNTGELFF. CDR3 nucleotide sequence: TGTGCCAGCAGCAACAACAGGGAGGTGAACACCGGGGAGCTGTTTTTT. Together with reference TRBV11-2 and TRBJ2-2, the CDR3 gives the full variable domain: EAGVAQSPRYKIIEKRQSVAFWCNPISGHATLYWYQQILGQGPKLLIQFQNNGVVDDSQLPKDRFSAERLKGVDSTLKIQPAKLEDSAVYLCASSNNREVNTGELFFGEGSRLTVL.

The chain couples TRBV14 to TRBJ1-1; 7 nucleotides agree with TRBD1. Germline CDR1 and CDR2: SGHDN and FVKESK. The CDR3 spans 15 residues. The J segment lost 0 bases and the V segment lost 4 bases, leaving 5 bases of the junction unmatched. The chain's CDR3 is CASSLMGQMNTEAFF. The DNA of the CDR3 is TGTGCCAGCAGCCTCATGGGACAGATGAACACTGAAGCTTTCTTT.

This chain joins TRBV2 and TRBJ2-1, with 9 bases matching TRBD2. V dropped 8 bases and J dropped 4; count of bases not matched to a gene: 6. The germline V gene has CDR1 SNHLY and CDR2 FYNNEI. CDR3 length: 14 residues. CDR3 amino acids: CASLTSGGYNEQFF. As DNA, the CDR3 is TGTGCCAGCCTGACTAGCGGTGGGTACAATGAGCAGTTCTTC.

The chain combines TRBV19 with TRBJ2-3; 8 nucleotides line up with TRBD1. Losses at the gene ends were 6 bases for V and 2 bases for J; bases not matched to a gene: 7. Per the germline V gene, CDR1 is LNHDA and CDR2 is SQIVND (reference sequence). CDR3 length: 15 residues. The CDR3 spells CASRKDRVVTDTQYF. As DNA, the CDR3 is TGTGCCAGTAGGAAGGACAGGGTGGTCACAGATACGCAGTATTTT. Variable domain in full (rest from reference TRBV19 and TRBJ2-3): DGGITQSPKYLFRKEGQNVTLSCEQNLNHDAMYWYRQDPGQGLRLIYYSQIVNDFQKGDIAEGYSVSREKKESFPLTVTSAQKNPTAFYLCASRKDRVVTDTQYFGPGTRLTVL.

The chain is built from TRBV18 and TRBJ2-7, with a weak D call TRBD2 (6 bases). Trimming pared 11 bases from V and 0 bases from J, leaving 17 bases between. This CDR3 has 14 residues. CDR1 KGHSH and CDR2 LQKENI come from the germline V gene. DNA for the CDR3: TGTGCCTCGCGGGGAGGCAGCAGCTCCTACGAGCAGTACTTC. It translates to CASRGGSSSYEQYF.

This clone appeared once. The V and J genes are TRBV7-7 and TRBJ2-1; 10 bases are a match to TRBD2. After removal of 4 bases from V and 4 bases from J, the junction contained 7 bases not matched to a gene. Germline CDR1 reads SSHAT; CDR2 reads FNYEAQ (reference sequence). The CDR3 contains 16 residues. The CDR3 reads CASSSSSGGVYNEQFF. The CDR3 bases are TGTGCCAGCAGCTCTTCTAGCGGGGGCGTTTACAATGAGCAGTTCTTC.

This rearrangement joins TRBV9 to TRBJ1-2; 9 bases align to TRBD1. This CDR3 is built from 15 residues. The germline V gene has CDR1 SGDLS and CDR2 YYNGEE. V shed 0 bases and J 5 bases; nucleotides not matched to a gene: 5. CDR3 sequence (DNA): TGTGCCAGCAGCGTAGGGACAGGGGCGCAGTATGGCTACACCTTC. It yields the protein CASSVGTGAQYGYTF.

The V gene is TRBV6-5, the J gene TRBJ2-7; D possibly corresponds to TRBD1 (6 bases). This CDR3 is built from 15 residues. V dropped 6 bases and J dropped 0 bases, with 15 bases sitting between them. CDR1 is MNHEY, CDR2 SVGAGI, per germline. CDR3 residues: CASSGAQGNSYEQYF. The DNA for the CDR3 is TGTGCCAGCAGCGGTGCCCAGGGGAACTCCTACGAGCAGTACTTC.

This clone was seen a few times. This chain uses TRBV7-6 with TRBJ2-3; D possibly matches TRBD1 or TRBD2 (7 bases each). CDR3 size: 16 residues. V was shortened by 0 bases and J by 5 bases, with 15 bases between the two germline ends. From germline, CDR1 is SGHVS and CDR2 FNYEAQ. CDR3 DNA: TGTGCCAGCAGCTTAGCCGGGTCAGGGGGGGTAGATACGCAGTATTTT. As protein: CASSLAGSGGVDTQYF.

This chain links TRBV28 with TRBJ1-1, with 7 bases fitting TRBD1. Germline V gene data show CDR1 as MDHEN and CDR2 as SYDVKM. The V segment lost 4 bases and the J segment 5 bases; nucleotides outside the gene matches: 10. This CDR3 comprises 15 residues. The CDR3 is CASSWGQNGKTEAFF. The CDR3 DNA reads TGTGCCAGCAGTTGGGGACAGAATGGGAAGACTGAAGCTTTCTTT. Full variable domain (missing parts from reference TRBV28 and TRBJ1-1): DVKVTQSSRYLVKRTGEKVFLECVQDMDHENMFWYRQDPGLGLRLIYFSYDVKMKEKGDIPEGYSVSREKKERFSLILESASTNQTSMYLCASSWGQNGKTEAFFGQGTRLTVV.

V gene TRBV29-1 combines with J gene TRBJ1-5; D not resolved. The germline V gene encodes CDR1 SQVTM and CDR2 ANQGSEA. Between the trimmed V and J ends, which lost 2 bases and 1 base, there was a span of 6 bases. The CDR3 length is 13 residues. In DNA, the CDR3 is TGCAGCGTTGAAACCGGGAGCAATCAGCCCCAGCATTTT. This sequence encodes CSVETGSNQPQHF.

V usage is TRBV10-3 and J usage is TRBJ2-7; D might be TRBD2 (5 bases). V was clipped by 2 bases and J by 6 bases, with 14 bases between them. This CDR3 has 14 amino acids. Germline V lookup: CDR1 ENHRY, CDR2 SYGVKD. Here the CDR3 reads CAISEPHVEGEQYF. DNA for the CDR3: TGTGCCATCAGTGAGCCCCATGTCGAGGGCGAGCAGTACTTC.

CDR3 loop: CASRRDNPLNTEAFF. In DNA form, the CDR3 reads TGTGCCAGCCGACGGGACAATCCTTTGAACACTGAAGCTTTCTTT. The chain recombines TRBV27 with TRBJ1-1, with D possibly matching TRBD1 (6 bases). CDR3 length equals 15 residues. Germline CDR1 MNHEY, CDR2 SMNVEV (reference sequence). The germline V and J ends were trimmed by 8 bases and 0 bases, with 16 bases remaining between them.

The J gene is TRBJ1-1, the V gene TRBV7-6; D might be TRBD1 (5 bases). The length of the CDR3 is 12 residues. The V end lost 4 bases, the J end lost 6 bases, and 9 bases lay between the germline ends. Germline CDR1 is SGHVS and CDR2 is FNYEAQ. CDR3: CASSSGGAEAFF. The CDR3 bases are TGTGCCAGCAGCTCCGGGGGGGCTGAAGCTTTCTTT.

J is TRBJ2-1 and V is TRBV4-3; maybe TRBD1 (6 bases). Trimming took off 0 bases at V and 4 bases at J, with 13 bases between the two ends. Germline values: CDR1 LGHNA, CDR2 YSLEER. CDR3 length: 16 amino acids. CDR3 sequence (DNA): TGCGCCAGCAGCCAAGATGTGGTGGGGGCTTACAATGAGCAGTTCTTC. The encoded protein is CASSQDVVGAYNEQFF.

The CDR3 loop is CASSLERKSLYEQYF. The CDR3 nucleotides read TGCGCCAGCAGCTTGGAAAGGAAATCTCTTTACGAGCAGTACTTC. The gene calls are TRBV5-1 and TRBJ2-7, with D unresolved. V dropped 0 bases and J dropped 4 bases, with 14 bases sitting between them. The CDR3 runs 15 residues. Germline CDR1 and CDR2: SGHRS and YFSETQ.

This clone was seen just once. V and J are TRBV30 and TRBJ1-4; 7 nucleotides agree with TRBD1. The J segment lost 3 bases and the V segment lost 2 bases, leaving 3 bases of the junction unmatched. The CDR3 runs to 14 residues. CDR1 GTSNPN and CDR2 SVGIG come from the germline V gene (reference sequence). This CDR3 is CAWSRGQPNEKLFF. CDR3 coding DNA: TGTGCCTGGAGTAGGGGACAGCCTAATGAAAAACTGTTTTTT. Variable domain in full (rest from reference TRBV30 and TRBJ1-4): SQTIHQWPATLVQPVGSPLSLECTVEGTSNPNLYWYRQAAGRGLQLLFYSVGIGQISSEVPQNLSASRPQDRQFILSSKKLLLSDSGFYLCAWSRGQPNEKLFFGSGTQLSVL.

The chain has TRBV7-9 and TRBJ1-4; D is possibly TRBD1 (5 bases). This CDR3 region has 13 residues. The V end lost 10 bases, the J end lost 5 bases, and 14 bases lay between the germline ends. Germline CDR1 reads SEHNR; CDR2 reads FQNEAQ (reference sequence). CDR3 nucleotides: TGTGCCACCCCGGGGCGGAGGAATGAAAAACTGTTTTTT. Protein product: CATPGRRNEKLFF.

This clone was observed once. The chain employs TRBV15 and TRBJ2-1; possibly TRBD2 for D (5 bases). The CDR3 totals 17 residues. CDR1 LNHNV and CDR2 YYDKDF come from the germline V gene (reference sequence). V lost 0 bases and J lost 7, with 19 bases in between. CDR3 nucleotide sequence: TGTGCCACCAGCAGAGATATTGAGGGAGTCCCCACGAATGAGCAGTTCTTC. Protein: CATSRDIEGVPTNEQFF.

This chain uses TRBV6-5 with TRBJ2-1; D remains unclear. The germline V gene encodes CDR1 MNHEY and CDR2 SVGAGI. CDR3 length: 13 residues. Trimming shortened V by 2 bases and J by 6 bases, and 8 bases separated the two germline ends. CDR3 residues: CASSYGRSNEQFF. CDR3 DNA: TGTGCCAGCAGTTACGGGCGGAGCAATGAGCAGTTCTTC.

The chain carries TRBV6-5 and TRBJ2-5; D remains ambiguous. There are 15 residues in the CDR3. The germline CDR1 and CDR2 sequences are MNHEY and SVGAGI. Deletions cut 6 bases from V and 0 bases from J, with 14 bases between. The CDR3 is CASSPLYLDQETQYF. In DNA form, the CDR3 reads TGTGCCAGCAGCCCCCTCTACCTGGACCAAGAGACCCAGTACTTC.

The chain joins TRBV7-9 to TRBJ2-1; 8 bases are shared with TRBD1. The length of the CDR3 is 16 residues. Germline-derived CDR1 and CDR2 are SEHNR and FQNEAQ (reference sequence). The J segment lost 3 bases and the V segment lost 4 bases, leaving 8 bases of the junction unmatched. The CDR3 spells CASSWNDRGNYNEQFF. The CDR3 region has the DNA TGTGCCAGCAGCTGGAATGACAGGGGAAACTACAATGAGCAGTTCTTC. The whole variable domain, remainder taken from reference TRBV7-9 and TRBJ2-1, is DTGVSQNPRHKITKRGQNVTFRCDPISEHNRLYWYRQTLGQGPEFLTYFQNEAQLEKSRLLSDRFSAERPKGSFSTLEIQRTEQGDSAMYLCASSWNDRGNYNEQFFGPGTRLTVL.

V usage is TRBV7-2 and J usage is TRBJ2-7, with D uncertain. The CDR3 covers 12 residues. V lost 2 bases, J lost 2 bases, and 4 bases lay in between. In germline, CDR1 is SGHTA, CDR2 FQGNSA. The CDR3: CASSLLAYEQYF. The CDR3 nucleotides are TGTGCCAGCAGCTTATTGGCCTACGAGCAGTACTTC.